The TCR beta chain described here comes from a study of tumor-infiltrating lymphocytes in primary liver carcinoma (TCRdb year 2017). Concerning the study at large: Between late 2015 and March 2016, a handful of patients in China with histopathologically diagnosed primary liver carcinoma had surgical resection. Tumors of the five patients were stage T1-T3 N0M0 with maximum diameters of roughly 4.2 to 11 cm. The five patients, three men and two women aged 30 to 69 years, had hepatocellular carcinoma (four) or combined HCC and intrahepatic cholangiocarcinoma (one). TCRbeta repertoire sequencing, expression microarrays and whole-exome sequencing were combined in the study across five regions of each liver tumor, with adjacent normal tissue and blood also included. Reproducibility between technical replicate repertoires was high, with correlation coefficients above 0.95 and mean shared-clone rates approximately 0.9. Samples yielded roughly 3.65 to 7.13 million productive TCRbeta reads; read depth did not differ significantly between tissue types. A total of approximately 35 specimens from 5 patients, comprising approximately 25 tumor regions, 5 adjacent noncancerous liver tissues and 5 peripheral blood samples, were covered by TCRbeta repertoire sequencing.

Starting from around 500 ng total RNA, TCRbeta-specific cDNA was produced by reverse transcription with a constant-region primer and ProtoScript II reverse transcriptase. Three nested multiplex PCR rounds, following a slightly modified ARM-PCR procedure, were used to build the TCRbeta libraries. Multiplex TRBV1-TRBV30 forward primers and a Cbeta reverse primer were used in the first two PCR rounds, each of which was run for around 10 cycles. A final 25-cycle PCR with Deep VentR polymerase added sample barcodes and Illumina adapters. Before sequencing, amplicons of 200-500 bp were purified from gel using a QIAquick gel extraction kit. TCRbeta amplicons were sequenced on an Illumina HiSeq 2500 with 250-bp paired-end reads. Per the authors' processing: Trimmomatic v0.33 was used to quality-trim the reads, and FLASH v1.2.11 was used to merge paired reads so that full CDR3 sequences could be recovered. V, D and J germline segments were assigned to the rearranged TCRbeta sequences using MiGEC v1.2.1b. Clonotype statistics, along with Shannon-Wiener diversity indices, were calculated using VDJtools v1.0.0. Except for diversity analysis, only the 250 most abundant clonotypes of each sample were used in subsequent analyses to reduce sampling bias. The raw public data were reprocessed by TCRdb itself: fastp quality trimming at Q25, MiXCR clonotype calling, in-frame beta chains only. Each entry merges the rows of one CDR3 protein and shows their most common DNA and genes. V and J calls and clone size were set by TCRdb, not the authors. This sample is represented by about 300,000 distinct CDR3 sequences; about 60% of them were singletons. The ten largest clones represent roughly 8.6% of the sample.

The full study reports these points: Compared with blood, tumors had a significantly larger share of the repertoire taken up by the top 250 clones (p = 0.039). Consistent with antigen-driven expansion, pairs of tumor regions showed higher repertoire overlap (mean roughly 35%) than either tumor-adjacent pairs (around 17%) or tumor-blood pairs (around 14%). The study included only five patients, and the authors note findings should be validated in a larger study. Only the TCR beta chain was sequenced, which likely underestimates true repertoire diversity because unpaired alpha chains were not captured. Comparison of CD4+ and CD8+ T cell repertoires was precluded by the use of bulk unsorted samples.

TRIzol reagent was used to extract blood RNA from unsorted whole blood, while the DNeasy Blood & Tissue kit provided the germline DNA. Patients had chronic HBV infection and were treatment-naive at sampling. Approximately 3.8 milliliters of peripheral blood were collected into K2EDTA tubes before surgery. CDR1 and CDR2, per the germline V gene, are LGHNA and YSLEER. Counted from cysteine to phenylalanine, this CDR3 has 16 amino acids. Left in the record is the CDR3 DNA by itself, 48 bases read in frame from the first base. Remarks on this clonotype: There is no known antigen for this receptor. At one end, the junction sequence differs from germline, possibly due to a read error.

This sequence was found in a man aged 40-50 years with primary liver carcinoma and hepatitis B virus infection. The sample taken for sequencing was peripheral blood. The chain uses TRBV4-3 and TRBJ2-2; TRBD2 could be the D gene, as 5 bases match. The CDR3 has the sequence CASSQEWAVSFGKLFF. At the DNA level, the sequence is TGCGCCAGCAGCCAGGAATGGGCAGTGAGTTTCGGGAAGCTGTTTTTT.